The 8 T cell receptor beta chains listed next were all sequenced from one sample in a study of T cells expressing NK-cell markers. Each CDR3 protein gets one entry in TCRdb, which reprocessed the 5' RACE reads and gives no DNA. Reported are 550,000 to 600,000 distinct CDR3 sequences; the ten largest clones contain about 3.6%. The sequencing sample was made of blood T cells: a sorted CD56 or NKG2C T cell subset, CD4+ or CD8+ T cells, or bulk PBMC T cells (not recorded which). The receptors here all came from a young man in good health.

The rearrangement links TRBV29-1 to TRBJ2-7; TCRdb's D call, TRBD2, is unchecked because there is no DNA. CDR1 is SQVTM and CDR2 is ANQGSEA in the germline V gene. The CDR3 is 16 amino acids. This CDR3 reads CSVVGTSRGGSYEQYF.

This sequence joins TRBV6-1 and TRBJ2-5; TCRdb lists TRBD2, though no DNA is available to test this call. CDR1 and CDR2 from the germline V gene are MNHNS and SASEGT. The length of the CDR3 is 16 residues. This chain's CDR3 is CASSQSFIRRRETQYF.

J is TRBJ2-1 and V is TRBV20-1; without DNA, the TCRdb call of TRBD2 cannot be checked. This CDR3 region has 19 residues. CDR1 and CDR2 from the germline V gene are DFQATT and SNEGSKA (reference sequence). The CDR3 reads CSARHPGTSGSNGYNEQFF.

The chain carries TRBV24-1 and TRBJ1-5; TCRdb designates TRBD1, a call that cannot be tested without DNA. This CDR3 region has 15 residues. The germline V gene has CDR1 KGHDR and CDR2 SFDVKD. The CDR3 sequence: CATSDTDSPNQPQHF.

The chain carries TRBV29-1 and TRBJ2-1; lacking DNA, the TRBD1 call made by TCRdb goes unchecked. The CDR3 runs to 13 residues. The germline gives CDR1 SQVTM, CDR2 ANQGSEA. CDR3 loop: CSVPVSGANEQFF.

This chain joins TRBV29-1 and TRBJ2-2; TCRdb lists TRBD1, though no DNA is available to test this call. Germline-derived CDR1 and CDR2 are SQVTM and ANQGSEA. The CDR3 loop spans 13 amino acids. CDR3 loop: CSVEPAGVGELFF.

The chain has TRBV7-8 and TRBJ2-3; the D call from TCRdb, TRBD2, cannot be confirmed without DNA. Germline assignment: CDR1 SGHVS and CDR2 FQNEAQ. CDR3 length: 15 residues. The CDR3 is CASSWQREYTDTQYF.

The CDR3 reads CASSYNLAGGPYNEQFF. The V gene is TRBV6-2 or TRBV6-3, the J gene TRBJ2-1; TCRdb's D gene call, TRBD2, goes unchecked for lack of DNA. The V gene's germline CDR1 is MNHEY and CDR2 SVGEGT. The CDR3 consists of 17 residues.